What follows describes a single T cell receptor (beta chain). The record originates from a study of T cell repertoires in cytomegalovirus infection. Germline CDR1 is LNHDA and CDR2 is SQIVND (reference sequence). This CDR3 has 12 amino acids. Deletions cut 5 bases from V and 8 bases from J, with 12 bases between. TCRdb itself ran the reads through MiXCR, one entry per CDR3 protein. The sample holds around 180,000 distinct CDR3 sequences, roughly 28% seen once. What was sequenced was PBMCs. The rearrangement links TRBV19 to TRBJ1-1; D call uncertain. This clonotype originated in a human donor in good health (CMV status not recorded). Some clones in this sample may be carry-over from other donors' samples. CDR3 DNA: TGTGCCAGTAGTGTGGGTCCGGCGGAAGCTTTCTTT. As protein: CASSVGPAEAFF.